Listed below are T cell receptor beta chains from one sample, sequenced in a study of early T cells in non-severe SARS-CoV-2 infection. TCRdb recomputed calls from the 5' RACE reads with MiXCR, one row per CDR3 protein. The sample has fewer than 60,000 distinct CDR3 sequences; over 3.5% are singletons. Sample: whole blood. The receptors here all came from an adult who was a healthcare worker with PCR-confirmed SARS-CoV-2 infection or an uninfected control (not recorded which). Each CDR3 is given with its conserved first and last residue. A D gene is named only where the DNA matches it firmly. Clone size is shown for a subset of rows, as once, few, many or a class of expanded clone.

size: few; D: TRBD1; V: TRBV20-1; J: TRBJ2-7; CDR3: CSARDRKGGSQYEQYF; DNA: TGCAGTGCTAGAGATCGCAAAGGGGGCTCCCAGTACGAGCAGTACTTC
size: few; D: .; V: TRBV19; J: TRBJ2-1; CDR3: CASSIAGYNEQFF; DNA: TGTGCCAGTAGTATAGCCGGCTACAATGAGCAGTTCTTC
size: many; D: .; V: TRBV7-6; J: TRBJ2-3; CDR3: CASSLAVRDTQYF; DNA: TGTGCCAGCAGCTTAGCAGTGAGGGATACGCAGTATTTT
size: many; D: .; V: TRBV13; J: TRBJ1-2; CDR3: CASSLFQGQGYGYTF; DNA: TGTGCCAGCAGCTTATTCCAGGGGCAAGGCTATGGCTACACCTTC
size: many; D: TRBD1; V: TRBV28; J: TRBJ1-5; CDR3: CASSLAGGRNQPQHF; DNA: TGTGCCAGCAGTTTAGCAGGGGGCCGTAATCAGCCCCAGCATTTT
size: many; D: .; V: TRBV12-3/TRBV12-4; J: TRBJ1-2; CDR3: CASSSEPDRDGYTF; DNA: TGTGCCAGCAGTTCTGAACCGGACAGAGATGGCTACACCTTC
size: many; D: .; V: TRBV14; J: TRBJ2-7; CDR3: CASSLQPFYEQYF; DNA: TGTGCCAGCAGTCTTCAGCCTTTCTACGAGCAGTACTTC
size: many; D: .; V: TRBV7-9; J: TRBJ1-4; CDR3: CASSTARFSANEKLFF; DNA: TGTGCCAGCAGCACCGCGAGGTTTTCCGCCAATGAAAAACTGTTTTTT
size: .; D: .; V: TRBV7-6; J: TRBJ1-2; CDR3: CASSYQINYGYTF; DNA: TGTGCCAGCAGCTATCAGATAAACTATGGCTACACCTTC
size: few; D: .; V: TRBV5-1; J: TRBJ2-3; CDR3: CASSLAQGRTDTQYF; DNA: TGCGCCAGCAGCTTGGCCCAGGGACGCACAGATACGCAGTATTTT
size: few; D: .; V: TRBV25-1; J: TRBJ2-5; CDR3: CASSETADPVEVTQYF; DNA: TGTGCCAGCAGTGAAACGGCGGACCCGGTAGAGGTGACCCAGTACTTC
size: .; D: .; V: TRBV5-1; J: TRBJ1-2; CDR3: CASSPGLGGRGGYTF; DNA: TGCGCCAGCAGCCCGGGTCTCGGGGGCAGAGGTGGCTACACCTTC
size: many; D: TRBD2; V: TRBV29-1; J: TRBJ2-1; CDR3: CSVDWSGTSGKAEQFF; DNA: TGCAGCGTTGATTGGTCCGGGACTAGCGGGAAGGCTGAGCAGTTCTTC
size: many; D: TRBD1; V: TRBV5-6; J: TRBJ2-2; CDR3: CASSFRGTYTGELFF; DNA: TGTGCCAGCAGCTTCAGGGGGACATACACCGGGGAGCTGTTTTTT
size: many; D: TRBD2; V: TRBV4-3; J: TRBJ2-2; CDR3: CASSQDWGGPTTGELFF; DNA: TGCGCCAGCAGCCAAGATTGGGGAGGGCCCACCACCGGGGAGCTGTTTTTT
size: many; D: .; V: TRBV15; J: TRBJ1-6; CDR3: CATSRDWGSPLHF; DNA: TGTGCCACCAGCAGAGATTGGGGTTCGCCCCTCCACTTT
size: few; D: .; V: TRBV6-5; J: TRBJ1-3; CDR3: CASARGFSGNTIYF; DNA: TGTGCCAGCGCACGGGGATTCTCTGGAAACACCATATATTTT
size: many; D: TRBD1; V: TRBV20-1; J: TRBJ1-2; CDR3: CSARDHRAGGNYGYTF; DNA: TGCAGTGCTAGAGATCACAGGGCAGGGGGTAACTATGGCTACACCTTC
size: many; D: .; V: TRBV20-1; J: TRBJ1-1; CDR3: CSARAGANTEAFF; DNA: TGCAGTGCTAGAGCCGGGGCGAACACTGAAGCTTTCTTT
size: .; D: .; V: TRBV6-2/TRBV6-3; J: TRBJ2-7; CDR3: CASSYSFYEQYF; DNA: TGTGCCAGCAGTTACTCGTTCTACGAGCAGTACTTC
size: many; D: .; V: TRBV7-8; J: TRBJ2-3; CDR3: CASSLGNRDNYADTQYF; DNA: TGTGCCAGCAGCTTAGGGAACCGGGACAATTACGCAGATACGCAGTATTTT
size: many; D: .; V: TRBV10-3; J: TRBJ2-7; CDR3: CAISEGTHEQYF; DNA: TGTGCCATCAGTGAGGGGACGCACGAGCAGTACTTC
size: many; D: .; V: TRBV4-3; J: TRBJ2-1; CDR3: CASSQDWGGDNEQFF; DNA: TGCGCCAGCAGCCAAGATTGGGGTGGAGACAATGAGCAGTTCTTC
size: many; D: TRBD1; V: TRBV19; J: TRBJ2-1; CDR3: CASSGTGGLNEQFF; DNA: TGTGCCAGTAGTGGGACAGGGGGCCTCAATGAGCAGTTCTTC
size: many; D: TRBD1; V: TRBV18; J: TRBJ1-4; CDR3: CASSPGTGNEKLFF; DNA: TGTGCCAGCTCACCTGGGACAGGGAACGAAAAACTGTTTTTT
size: many; D: TRBD1; V: TRBV27; J: TRBJ1-1; CDR3: CASSLFKGAKTEAFF; DNA: TGTGCCAGCAGTTTATTCAAGGGGGCAAAGACTGAAGCTTTCTTT
size: many; D: .; V: TRBV19; J: TRBJ2-1; CDR3: CASKGGGNEQFF; DNA: TGTGCCAGTAAAGGGGGTGGCAATGAGCAGTTCTTC
size: many; D: TRBD2; V: TRBV6-2/TRBV6-3; J: TRBJ2-5; CDR3: CASSLLAVSTQETQYF; DNA: TGTGCCAGCAGTTTACTAGCGGTCTCTACTCAAGAGACCCAGTACTTC
size: many; D: TRBD1; V: TRBV29-1; J: TRBJ1-2; CDR3: CSVERGQGYGYTF; DNA: TGCAGCGTTGAAAGGGGGCAGGGCTATGGCTACACCTTC
size: many; D: TRBD1; V: TRBV4-3; J: TRBJ2-6; CDR3: CASSQAMGQGVTGANVLTF; DNA: TGCGCCAGCAGCCAAGCAATGGGACAGGGGGTAACTGGGGCCAACGTCCTGACTTTC
size: many; D: .; V: TRBV6-6; J: TRBJ2-1; CDR3: CASSYRTDYNEQFF; DNA: TGTGCCAGCAGTTACCGGACAGACTACAATGAGCAGTTCTTC
size: many; D: .; V: TRBV10-3; J: TRBJ2-7; CDR3: CAISDGVSYEQYF; DNA: TGTGCCATCAGTGACGGGGTATCCTACGAGCAGTACTTC
size: few; D: .; V: TRBV5-6; J: TRBJ2-1; CDR3: CASSFGTADNEQFF; DNA: TGTGCCAGCAGCTTCGGTACAGCTGACAATGAGCAGTTCTTC
size: few; D: .; V: TRBV29-1; J: TRBJ2-5; CDR3: CSGRDLGETQYF; DNA: TGCAGCGGCCGGGACCTGGGGGAGACCCAGTACTTC
size: many; D: .; V: TRBV29-1; J: TRBJ1-1; CDR3: CSVVEGNTEAFF; DNA: TGCAGCGTTGTTGAGGGAAACACTGAAGCTTTCTTT
size: .; D: .; V: TRBV9; J: TRBJ2-7; CDR3: CASGAGTQNYEQYF; DNA: TGTGCCAGCGGCGCCGGGACCCAGAACTACGAGCAGTACTTC
size: many; D: .; V: TRBV9; J: TRBJ2-2; CDR3: CASSVSRQGNTGELFF; DNA: TGTGCCAGCAGCGTATCGAGGCAGGGTAACACCGGGGAGCTGTTTTTT
size: few; D: TRBD1; V: TRBV7-2; J: TRBJ2-7; CDR3: CASSPRQGSYEQYF; DNA: TGTGCCAGCAGCCCCAGACAGGGCTCCTACGAGCAGTACTTC
size: many; D: .; V: TRBV12-5; J: TRBJ1-1; CDR3: CASGLVPGPTEAFF; DNA: TGTGCTAGTGGTTTGGTACCGGGTCCCACTGAAGCTTTCTTT
size: few; D: .; V: TRBV27; J: TRBJ1-2; CDR3: CASSFSLLGDYGYTF; DNA: TGTGCCAGCAGTTTTTCCCTCTTAGGGGACTATGGCTACACCTTC